The rows below give T cell receptor beta chains drawn from one sample of a study of cytomegalovirus exposure and HLA in healthy donors. Profiled with immunoSEQ multiplex PCR; TCRdb holds only in-frame clones, not every one. The table has some 140,000 clones, approximately 80% seen once; the top ten hold 1.8%. The sequenced sample consisted of PBMCs. All receptors derive from a female donor in good health and CMV-seropositive. Each CDR3 is given with its conserved first and last residue. The D gene is left open where the match is weak. Only some rows state a clone size, as once, few, many or a class for expanded clones.

d_call j_call clone_size v_call cdr3_aa cdr3_nt
TRBD1 TRBJ1-2 . TRBV7-8 CASSLRPEGQGLNGYTF TGTGCCAGCAGCCTCCGTCCGGAGGGACAGGGGTTGAATGGCTACACCTTC
TRBD1 TRBJ1-2 . TRBV6-5 CASSHAGTDVSGYPF TGTGCCAGCAGTCACGCCGGGACAGATGTCTCTGGCTACCCCTTC
. TRBJ1-6 . TRBV18 CASSPRQMFNSPLHF TGTGCCAGCTCACCACGACAGATGTTCAATTCACCCCTCCACTTT
TRBD2 TRBJ2-3 . TRBV5-1 CASSSGTSGGRSTDTQYF TGCGCCAGCAGCAGTGGGACTAGCGGGGGCAGATCCACAGATACGCAGTATTTT
TRBD2 TRBJ2-1 few TRBV11-3 CASSSREAHYNEQFF TGTGCCAGCAGCTCCCGGGAGGCCCACTACAATGAGCAGTTCTTC
TRBD1 TRBJ2-1 . TRBV7-2 CASSPTIQGAGNEQFF TGTGCCAGCAGCCCGACGATACAGGGGGCAGGGAATGAGCAGTTCTTC
TRBD2 TRBJ2-3 . TRBV14 CASSQVIASGGPSSTDTQYF TGTGCCAGCAGCCAAGTAATTGCTAGCGGGGGGCCGTCTAGCACAGATACGCAGTATTTT
. TRBJ2-1 . TRBV28 CASWTRHNEQFF TGTGCCAGCTGGACTCGCCACAATGAGCAGTTCTTC
TRBD2 TRBJ2-5 . TRBV9 CASSVVPLAGGETQYF TGTGCCAGCAGCGTAGTCCCCCTAGCGGGAGGGGAGACCCAGTACTTC
. TRBJ1-3 . TRBV30 CAWSSVGNTIYF TGTGCCTGGAGTTCGGTTGGAAACACCATATATTTT
. TRBJ2-3 . TRBV5-4 CASSLDYRDTQYF TGTGCCAGCAGCTTGGATTATCGGGATACGCAGTATTTT
. TRBJ2-7 . TRBV27 CASSSWGRGYEQYF TGTGCCAGCAGTTCGTGGGGTAGGGGCTACGAGCAGTACTTC
TRBD1 TRBJ1-6 . TRBV7-2 CASSLDRGSYNSPLHF TGTGCCAGCAGCTTAGACAGGGGGTCCTATAATTCACCCCTCCACTTT
TRBD1 TRBJ1-1 few TRBV19 CASSIGQGARTEAFF TGTGCCAGTAGTATCGGACAGGGGGCCCGCACTGAAGCTTTCTTT
TRBD1 TRBJ2-3 . TRBV5-1 CASTTGGLDTQYF TGCGCCAGCACGACAGGGGGCTTAGATACGCAGTATTTT
. TRBJ2-6 . TRBV9 CASSEPGSPGANVLTF TGTGCCAGCAGCGAACCCGGTTCCCCTGGGGCCAACGTCCTGACTTTC
TRBD1 TRBJ2-5 . TRBV7-9 CASSSSGQKKETQYF TGTGCCAGCAGCTCTTCGGGACAGAAGAAAGAGACCCAGTACTTC
. TRBJ2-3 . TRBV9 CASSVGASAVTDTQYF TGTGCCAGCAGCGTAGGAGCGAGCGCGGTCACAGATACGCAGTATTTT
. TRBJ1-2 few TRBV30 CAWNGGADGYTF TGTGCCTGGAATGGGGGGGCGGATGGCTACACCTTC
. TRBJ1-5 . TRBV7-8 CASSTSGSFFHQPQHF TGTGCCAGCAGTACCAGTGGCAGTTTTTTCCATCAGCCCCAGCATTTT
TRBD2 TRBJ2-5 . TRBV30 CAWSGLAGGQETQYF TGTGCCTGGAGTGGTTTAGCGGGAGGCCAAGAGACCCAGTACTTC
. TRBJ1-2 . TRBV14 CASSQDYQGRYGYTF TGTGCCAGCAGCCAAGATTACCAGGGCAGATATGGCTACACCTTC
. TRBJ2-7 . TRBV7-9 CASSSGHYEQYF TGTGCCAGCAGCTCGGGACACTACGAGCAGTACTTC
. TRBJ1-6 . TRBV30 CAWRKQNSPLHF TGTGCCTGGAGGAAACAGAATTCACCCCTCCACTTT
. TRBJ1-1 . TRBV19 CASSIWTAVNTEAFF TGTGCCAGTAGTATTTGGACTGCTGTGAACACTGAAGCTTTCTTT
. TRBJ1-2 . TRBV28 CASSINPGGSGDGYTF TGTGCCAGCAGCATCAACCCGGGGGGCTCGGGAGATGGCTACACCTTC
. TRBJ1-1 . TRBV7-8 CASTGRGGTEAFF TGTGCCAGCACGGGCAGGGGAGGGACTGAAGCTTTCTTT
TRBD1 TRBJ1-1 . TRBV30 CASLRDSDTTEAFF TGTGCCTCTCTTCGGGACAGTGATACCACTGAAGCTTTCTTT
. TRBJ1-5 . TRBV19 CASSQTQGAANQPQHF TGTGCCAGTAGCCAGACACAGGGAGCCGCTAATCAGCCCCAGCATTTT
. TRBJ1-1 . TRBV27 CASSFHGAEAFF TGTGCCAGCAGTTTTCATGGAGCTGAAGCTTTCTTT
. TRBJ2-5 . TRBV27 CASPGVAEAQETQYF TGTGCCAGCCCCGGAGTAGCGGAAGCCCAAGAGACCCAGTACTTC
TRBD2 TRBJ2-2 . TRBV6-4 CASRTSGSLAGELFF TGTGCCAGTAGGACTAGCGGGAGTTTGGCCGGGGAGCTGTTTTTT
. TRBJ1-2 . TRBV2 CASSGDGSYGYTF TGTGCCAGCAGTGGGGACGGGAGCTATGGCTACACCTTC
. TRBJ2-3 . TRBV19 CASSLRLPEDTQYF TGTGCCAGTAGTCTCAGACTCCCGGAGGATACGCAGTATTTT
TRBD2 TRBJ2-7 few TRBV5-4 CASSMGGGAYEQYF TGTGCCAGCAGCATGGGCGGGGGGGCCTACGAGCAGTACTTC
TRBD1 TRBJ1-3 . TRBV5-4 CASSSMTGGGNTIYF TGTGCCAGCAGCTCGATGACAGGGGGTGGAAACACCATATATTTT
. TRBJ1-1 few TRBV7-9 CASSLGGSTEAFF TGTGCCAGCAGCTTGGGGGGGAGCACTGAAGCTTTCTTT
. TRBJ2-1 . TRBV6-4 CASSDGLFSSNEQFF TGTGCCAGCAGTGACGGGCTTTTTTCGAGTAATGAGCAGTTCTTC
TRBD1 TRBJ1-5 . TRBV18 CASSPEGARFQPQHF TGTGCCAGCTCACCTGAGGGGGCCAGGTTTCAGCCCCAGCATTTT
. TRBJ1-2 . TRBV6-5 CASSSEGRGRSGYTF TGTGCCAGCAGTTCCGAGGGAAGAGGAAGGAGCGGCTACACCTTC
. TRBJ1-2 . TRBV28 CASYSTGGLRSYGYTF TGTGCCAGCTACTCGACCGGCGGGTTACGGTCTTATGGCTACACCTTC
. TRBJ1-4 . TRBV27 CASQDTGLTDEKLFF TGTGCCAGCCAAGACACAGGGCTGACTGATGAAAAACTGTTTTTT
. TRBJ1-3 . TRBV28 CASSFWDNSGNTIYF TGTGCCAGCAGTTTTTGGGACAACTCTGGAAACACCATATATTTT
. TRBJ2-1 once TRBV2 CASSVFSSYNEQFF TGTGCCAGCAGTGTCTTTAGCTCCTACAATGAGCAGTTCTTC
TRBD1 TRBJ1-4 . TRBV6-1 CASSEPTGTGGGKLFF TGTGCCAGCAGTGAACCGACCGGGACAGGGGGAGGAAAACTGTTTTTT
TRBD2 TRBJ2-2 . TRBV28 CASSYGLADGELFF TGTGCCAGCAGTTACGGACTAGCAGACGGGGAGCTGTTTTTT
. TRBJ2-3 . TRBV18 CASSPRTANTDTQYF TGTGCCAGCTCACCTCGTACAGCTAACACAGATACGCAGTATTTT
. TRBJ2-2 . TRBV7-3 CASSLNKNTGELFF TGTGCCAGCAGCTTAAACAAAAACACCGGGGAGCTGTTTTTT
. TRBJ2-7 . TRBV6-6 CASLPGNEQYF TGCGCCAGCTTGCCAGGGAACGAGCAGTACTTC
TRBD1 TRBJ1-5 . TRBV28 CASRPNGQGGQPQHF TGTGCCAGCAGACCCAACGGACAGGGTGGACAGCCCCAGCATTTT
TRBD1 TRBJ1-2 . TRBV4-2 CASSQRHRTGGTFYTF TGTGCCAGCAGCCAGCGACACCGGACAGGGGGCACCTTCTACACCTTC